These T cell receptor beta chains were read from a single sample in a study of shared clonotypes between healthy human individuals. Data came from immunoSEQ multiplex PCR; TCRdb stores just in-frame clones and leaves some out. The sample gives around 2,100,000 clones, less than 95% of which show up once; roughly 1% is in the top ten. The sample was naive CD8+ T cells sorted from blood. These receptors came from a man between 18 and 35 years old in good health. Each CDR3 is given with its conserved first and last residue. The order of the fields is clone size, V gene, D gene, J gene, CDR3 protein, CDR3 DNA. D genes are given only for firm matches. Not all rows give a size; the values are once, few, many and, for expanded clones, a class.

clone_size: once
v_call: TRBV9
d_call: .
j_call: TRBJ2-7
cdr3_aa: CASSWGQGSSYEQYF
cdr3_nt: TGTGCCAGCAGCTGGGGTCAGGGGAGCTCCTACGAGCAGTACTTC

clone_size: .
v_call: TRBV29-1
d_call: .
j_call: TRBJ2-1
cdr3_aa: CSVEEVDSLSYNEQFF
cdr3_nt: TGCAGCGTTGAAGAGGTAGATAGCCTCTCCTACAATGAGCAGTTCTTC

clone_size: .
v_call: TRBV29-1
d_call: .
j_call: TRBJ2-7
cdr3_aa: CSVVSDSYEQYF
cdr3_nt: TGCAGCGTCGTTAGCGACTCCTACGAGCAGTACTTC

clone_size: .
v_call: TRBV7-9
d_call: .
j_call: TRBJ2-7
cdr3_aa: CASSFGGIYEQYF
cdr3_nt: TGTGCCAGCAGCTTTGGCGGGATCTACGAGCAGTACTTC

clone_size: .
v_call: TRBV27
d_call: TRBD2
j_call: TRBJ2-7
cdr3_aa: CASSPQRGGLAVYEQYF
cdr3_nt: TGTGCCAGCAGTCCTCAACGCGGGGGACTAGCAGTCTACGAGCAGTACTTC

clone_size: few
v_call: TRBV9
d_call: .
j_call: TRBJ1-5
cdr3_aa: CASSVAGNQPQHF
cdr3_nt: TGTGCCAGCAGCGTAGCGGGCAATCAGCCCCAGCATTTT

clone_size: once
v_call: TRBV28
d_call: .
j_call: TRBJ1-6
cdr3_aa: CASSLVGSRSPLHF
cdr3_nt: TGTGCCAGCAGTTTAGTGGGTTCTCGCTCACCCCTCCACTTT

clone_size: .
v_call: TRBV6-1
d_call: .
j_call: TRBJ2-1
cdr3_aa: CASTFREQFF
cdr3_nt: TGTGCCAGCACTTTCCGTGAGCAGTTCTTC

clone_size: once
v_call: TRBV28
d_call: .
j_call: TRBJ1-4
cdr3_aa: CASSLLSWGNEKLFF
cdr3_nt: TGTGCCAGCAGTTTACTTTCATGGGGGAATGAAAAACTGTTTTTT

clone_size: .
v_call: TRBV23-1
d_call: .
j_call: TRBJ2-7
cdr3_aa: CASSSQGEVGRRIYEQYF
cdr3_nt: TGCGCCAGCAGTTCGCAGGGCGAAGTGGGTCGGCGGATCTACGAGCAGTACTTC

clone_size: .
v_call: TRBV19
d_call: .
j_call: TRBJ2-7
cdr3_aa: CASSMSLAPVYEQYF
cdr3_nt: TGTGCCAGTAGTATGTCGCTAGCGCCGGTATACGAGCAGTACTTC

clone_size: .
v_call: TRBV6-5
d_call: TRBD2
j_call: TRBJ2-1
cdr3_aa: CASSLAGGPFNEQFF
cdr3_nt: TGTGCCAGCAGTTTAGCGGGGGGGCCGTTCAATGAGCAGTTCTTC

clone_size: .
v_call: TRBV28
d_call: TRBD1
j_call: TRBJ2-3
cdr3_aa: CASSFYYGQVPSGTDTQYF
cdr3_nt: TGTGCCAGCAGTTTTTATTATGGACAGGTCCCGTCGGGGACAGATACGCAGTATTTT

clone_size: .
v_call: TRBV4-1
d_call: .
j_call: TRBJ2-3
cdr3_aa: CASSPGDTQYF
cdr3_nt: TGCGCCAGCAGCCCTGGGGATACGCAGTATTTT

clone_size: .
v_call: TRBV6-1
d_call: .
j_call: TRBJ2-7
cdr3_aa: CASSEGRLGYEQYF
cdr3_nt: TGTGCCAGCAGTGAAGGCCGATTGGGGTACGAGCAGTACTTC

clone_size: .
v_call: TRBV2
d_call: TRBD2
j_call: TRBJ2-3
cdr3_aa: CASSEAETSGLTDTQYF
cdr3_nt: TGTGCCAGCAGTGAAGCGGAAACTAGCGGCCTCACAGATACGCAGTATTTT

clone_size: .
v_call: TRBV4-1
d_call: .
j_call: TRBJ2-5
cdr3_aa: CASSQDDWSQETQYF
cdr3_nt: TGCGCCAGCAGCCAAGACGACTGGTCACAAGAGACCCAGTACTTC

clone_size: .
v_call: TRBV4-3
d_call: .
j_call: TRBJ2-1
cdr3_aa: CASSQGGGDLVHNEQFF
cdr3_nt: TGCGCCAGCAGCCAAGGAGGGGGGGACCTTGTCCACAATGAGCAGTTCTTC

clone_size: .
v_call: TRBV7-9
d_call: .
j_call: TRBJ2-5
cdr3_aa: CASSLATGVEETQYF
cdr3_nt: TGTGCCAGCAGCTTAGCAACGGGAGTGGAAGAGACCCAGTACTTC

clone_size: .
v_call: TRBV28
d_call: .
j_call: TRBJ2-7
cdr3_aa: CASSLDSNEQYF
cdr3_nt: TGTGCCAGCAGTTTGGACAGCAACGAGCAGTACTTC

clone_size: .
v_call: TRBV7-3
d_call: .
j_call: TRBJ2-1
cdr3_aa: CASSLVGNNEQFF
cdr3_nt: TGTGCCAGCAGCTTAGTGGGGAATAATGAGCAGTTCTTC

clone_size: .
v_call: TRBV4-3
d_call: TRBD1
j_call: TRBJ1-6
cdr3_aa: CASSQGTGVNSPLHF
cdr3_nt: TGCGCCAGCAGCCAAGGGACAGGGGTAAATTCACCCCTCCACTTT

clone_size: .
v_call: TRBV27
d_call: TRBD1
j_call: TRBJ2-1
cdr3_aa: CASSPGQGNNEQFF
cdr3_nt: TGTGCCAGCAGTCCGGGACAGGGGAACAATGAGCAGTTCTTC

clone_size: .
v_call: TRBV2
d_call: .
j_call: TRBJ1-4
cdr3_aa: CASSELGFMVGEKLFF
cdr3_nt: TGTGCCAGCAGTGAATTAGGATTCATGGTGGGTGAAAAACTGTTTTTT

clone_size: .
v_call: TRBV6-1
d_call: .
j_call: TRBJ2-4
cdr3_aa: CASSEGLFTIAKNIQYF
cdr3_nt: TGTGCCAGCAGTGAAGGCCTATTCACGATAGCCAAAAACATTCAGTACTTC

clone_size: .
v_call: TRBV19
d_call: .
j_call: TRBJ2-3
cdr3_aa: CASSIVAGGITDTQYF
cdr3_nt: TGTGCCAGTAGTATAGTGGCTGGGGGGATCACAGATACGCAGTATTTT

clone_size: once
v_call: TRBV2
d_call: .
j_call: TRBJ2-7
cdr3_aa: CASSDPQGNPYEQYF
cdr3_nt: TGTGCCAGCAGTGACCCGCAGGGTAACCCCTACGAGCAGTACTTC

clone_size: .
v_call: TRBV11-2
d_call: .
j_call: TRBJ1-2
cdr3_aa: CASSSGVLVDYGYTF
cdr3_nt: TGTGCCAGCAGCTCAGGGGTGTTGGTGGACTATGGCTACACCTTC

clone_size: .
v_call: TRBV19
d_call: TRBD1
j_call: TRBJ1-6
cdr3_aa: CASSMGQGFNSPLHF
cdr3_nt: TGTGCCAGTAGTATGGGACAGGGATTTAATTCACCCCTCCACTTT

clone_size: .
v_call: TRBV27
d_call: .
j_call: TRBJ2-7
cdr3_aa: CASSSEGGVAYEQYF
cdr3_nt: TGTGCCAGCAGTTCGGAGGGGGGAGTGGCCTACGAGCAGTACTTC

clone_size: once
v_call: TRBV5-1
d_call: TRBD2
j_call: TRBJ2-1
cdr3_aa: CASSFNREAEQFF
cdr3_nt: TGCGCCAGCAGCTTCAATCGGGAGGCTGAGCAGTTCTTC

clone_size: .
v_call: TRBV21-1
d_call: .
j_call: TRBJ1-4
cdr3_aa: CASSNRGTGEEKLFF
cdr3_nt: TGTGCCAGCAGCAACCGAGGGACAGGGGAGGAAAAACTGTTTTTT

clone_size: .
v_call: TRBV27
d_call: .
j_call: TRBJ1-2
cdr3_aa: CASSLWADGDYGYTF
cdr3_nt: TGTGCCAGCAGTTTATGGGCGGACGGCGACTATGGCTACACCTTC

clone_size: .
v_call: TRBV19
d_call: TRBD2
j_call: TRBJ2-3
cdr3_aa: CASSMPKGLAGDATQYF
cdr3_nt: TGTGCCAGTAGTATGCCGAAGGGACTAGCGGGGGACGCTACGCAGTATTTT

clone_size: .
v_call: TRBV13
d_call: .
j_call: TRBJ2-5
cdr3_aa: CASSLEITSQETQYF
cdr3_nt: TGTGCCAGCAGCTTAGAGATAACTAGCCAAGAGACCCAGTACTTC

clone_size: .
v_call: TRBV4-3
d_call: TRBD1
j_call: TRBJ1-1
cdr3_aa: CASSQGGTENTEAFF
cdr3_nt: TGCGCCAGCAGCCAAGGTGGGACAGAGAACACTGAAGCTTTCTTT

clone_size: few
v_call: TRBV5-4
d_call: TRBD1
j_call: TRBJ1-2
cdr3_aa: CASRSPGQGLYGYTF
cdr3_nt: TGTGCCAGCAGGAGTCCGGGACAGGGTCTCTATGGCTACACCTTC

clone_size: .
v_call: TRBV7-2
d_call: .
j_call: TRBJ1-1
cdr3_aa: CASSLVAYPGELNTEAFF
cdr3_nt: TGTGCCAGCAGCTTAGTGGCCTACCCCGGGGAATTGAACACTGAAGCTTTCTTT

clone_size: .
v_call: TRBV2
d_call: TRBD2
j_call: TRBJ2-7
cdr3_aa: CASSEGLPLVAGGSYEQYF
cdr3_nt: TGTGCCAGCAGTGAAGGTCTCCCCCTCGTAGCGGGGGGCTCCTACGAGCAGTACTTC

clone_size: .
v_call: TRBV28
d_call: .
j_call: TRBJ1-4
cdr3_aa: CASSPPSTNEKLFF
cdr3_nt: TGTGCCAGCAGTCCCCCCTCAACTAATGAAAAACTGTTTTTT

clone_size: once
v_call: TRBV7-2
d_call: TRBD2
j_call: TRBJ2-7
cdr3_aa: CASSLDRSGGLYYEQYF
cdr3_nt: TGTGCCAGCAGCTTAGACCGTTCGGGGGGGCTCTATTACGAGCAGTACTTC

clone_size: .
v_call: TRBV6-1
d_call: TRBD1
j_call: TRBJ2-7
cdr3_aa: CASREGQGEPYEQYF
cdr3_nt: TGTGCCAGCAGGGAGGGACAGGGGGAACCCTACGAGCAGTACTTC

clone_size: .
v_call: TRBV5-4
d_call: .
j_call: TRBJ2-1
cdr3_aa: CASRNDEGSVVEQFF
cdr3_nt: TGTGCCAGCAGAAACGACGAGGGATCGGTGGTTGAGCAGTTCTTC

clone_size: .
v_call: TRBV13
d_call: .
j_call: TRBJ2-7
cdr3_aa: CASSSYSYEQYF
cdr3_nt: TGTGCCAGCAGCTCGTACTCATACGAGCAGTACTTC

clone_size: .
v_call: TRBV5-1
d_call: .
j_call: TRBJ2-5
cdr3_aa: CASSLVLQETQYF
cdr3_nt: TGCGCCAGCAGCTTGGTCCTCCAAGAGACCCAGTACTTC

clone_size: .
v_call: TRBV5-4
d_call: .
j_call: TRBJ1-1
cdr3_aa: CASGVANTEAFF
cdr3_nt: TGTGCCAGTGGGGTGGCCAACACTGAAGCTTTCTTT

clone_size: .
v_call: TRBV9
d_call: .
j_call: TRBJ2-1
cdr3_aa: CASSYDSYNEQFF
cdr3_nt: TGTGCCAGCAGCTACGACAGCTACAATGAGCAGTTCTTC

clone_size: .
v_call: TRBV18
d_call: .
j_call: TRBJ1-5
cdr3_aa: CASSPVEYQPQHF
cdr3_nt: TGTGCCAGCTCACCAGTCGAATATCAGCCCCAGCATTTT

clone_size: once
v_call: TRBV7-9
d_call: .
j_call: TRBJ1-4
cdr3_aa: CASSRTSLGYRNEKLFF
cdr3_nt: TGTGCCAGCAGCCGAACTTCACTGGGGTACCGGAATGAAAAACTGTTTTTT

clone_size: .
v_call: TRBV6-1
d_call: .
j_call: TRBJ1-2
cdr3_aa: CASSESYGLTNYGYTF
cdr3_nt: TGTGCCAGCAGTGAATCTTACGGCCTGACTAACTATGGCTACACCTTC

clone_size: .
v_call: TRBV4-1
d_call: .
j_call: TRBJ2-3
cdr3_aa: CASSHAPWGDTQYF
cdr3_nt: TGCGCCAGCAGCCACGCCCCGTGGGGAGATACGCAGTATTTT